This T cell receptor (beta chain) emerged from a study of memory CD8 T cells in hepatitis C reinfection. At the level of the study: Samples late or after reinfection came 12 to 24 weeks post-detection.

There are 13 residues in the CDR3. Per the germline V gene, CDR1 is MGHRA and CDR2 is YSYEKL. V gave up 0 bases and J gave up 6 bases, with 9 bases separating them. Assay: immunoSEQ multiplex PCR; the TCRdb copy retains only in-frame clones and omits some. Seen here are about 50,000 clones, about 88% observed once, and the top ten hold 0.72%. This clone has a single count. Described time point: late/post reinfection, 12 to 24 weeks after detection. Sorted cells were sequenced directly ex vivo without any in vitro expansion. The sequence came from a man younger than 35 with hepatitis C virus infection. V is TRBV4-1 and J is TRBJ2-7; no reliable D call. Sequenced sample: naive CD8+ T cells sorted from blood. CDR3 amino acids: CASSQDRGSEQYF. CDR3 DNA sequence: TGCGCCAGCAGCCAAGATAGAGGCAGCGAGCAGTACTTC.